The 23 T cell receptor beta chains in this list originate from one sample, sequenced in a study of radiation and T cells in renal cell carcinoma. The data were produced by immunoSEQ multiplex PCR, yet TCRdb's version contains in-frame clones alone and is incomplete. The data show 130,000 or so clones, with approximately 87% seen just once and roughly 25% held by the top ten. The sample's time point: baseline pretreatment blood. Stated treatment: 15 Gy SBRT to primary tumor, nephrectomy 4 weeks later. This specimen was blood, taken from a patient whose treatment included radiotherapy and nephrectomy. Receptors were obtained from a woman in her forties or fifties with renal cell carcinoma.

This chain connects TRBV6-1 to TRBJ1-2; D is unclear. The ends were cut back, 4 bases at V and 7 bases at J, with 7 bases in the middle. Looked up from germline, CDR1 is MNHNS and CDR2 is SASEGT. This CDR3 region has 11 residues. The CDR3 loop is CASSGRSGYTF. CDR3 sequence (DNA): TGTGCCAGCAGTGGACGTAGTGGCTACACCTTC.

The V gene is TRBV18, the J gene TRBJ2-7; D possibly corresponds to TRBD1 (6 bases). The CDR3 extends over 14 amino acids. CDR1 KGHSH and CDR2 LQKENI come from the germline V gene. Trimming pared 6 bases from V and 0 bases from J, leaving 12 bases between. The CDR3 reads CASSPGTSSYEQYF. CDR3 bases: TGTGCCAGCTCTCCCGGGACAAGCTCCTACGAGCAGTACTTC.

This chain connects TRBV5-1 to TRBJ2-1; perhaps D is TRBD1 or TRBD2 (5 bases each). The CDR3 is 14 amino acids. The germline gives CDR1 SGHRS, CDR2 YFSETQ. V was trimmed by 6 bases and J by 6 bases, leaving 16 bases between them. The CDR3 is CASTPTLGVNEQFF. The DNA for the CDR3 is TGCGCCAGCACCCCGACTTTGGGGGTCAATGAGCAGTTCTTC. The full variable domain, completed using reference TRBV5-1 and TRBJ2-1, is KAGVTQTPRYLIKTRGQQVTLSCSPISGHRSVSWYQQTPGQGLQFLFEYFSETQRNKGNFPGRFSGRQFSNSRSEMNVSTLELGDSALYLCASTPTLGVNEQFFGPGTRLTVL.

The chain uses TRBV5-4 and TRBJ2-5, with D possibly being TRBD2 (7 bases). This CDR3 comprises 14 residues. Germline V gene sequence: CDR1 SGHNT, CDR2 YYREEE (reference sequence). V lost 6 bases, J lost 5 bases, and 17 bases lay in between. CDR3 region: CASKRGRAQETQYF. The DNA of the CDR3 is TGTGCCAGCAAAAGGGGGAGGGCCCAGGAGACCCAGTACTTC.

The J gene is TRBJ1-2, the V gene TRBV11-2; no clear D. The ends were cut back, 1 base at V and 0 bases at J, with 9 bases in the middle. Germline loops: CDR1 SGHAT, CDR2 FQNNGV. This CDR3 has 15 amino acids. CDR3 DNA: TGTGCCAGCAGCTTAGTACCCGGAGCTAACTATGGCTACACCTTC. Protein: CASSLVPGANYGYTF.

This clone was seen only once. A junction boundary mismatches the germline segment, possibly from a read error. The chain joins TRBV7-7 to TRBJ1-5; D is uncertain. Per germline, CDR1 SSHAT and CDR2 FNYEAQ (reference sequence). The CDR3 covers 14 residues. CDR3 DNA sequence: TGTGCTAGCAGCTCTAGGGAAAGCAATCAGCCCCAGCATTTT. Translated, it gives CASSSRESNQPQHF.

The chain employs TRBV2 and TRBJ2-3; D possibly matches TRBD1 or TRBD2 (5 bases each). The CDR3 runs 12 residues. The V gene lost 11 bases and the J gene lost 4 bases, with 13 bases spanning the gap. Germline CDR1 is SNHLY and CDR2 is FYNNEI. The CDR3: CAGTAGADTQYF. DNA of the CDR3: TGTGCCGGGACGGCTGGGGCAGATACGCAGTATTTT.

The V call is TRBV2, the J call TRBJ1-5; D call uncertain. The CDR3 loop spans 13 amino acids. V was cut by 3 bases and J by 6 bases, with 9 bases left in between. The germline V gene has CDR1 SNHLY and CDR2 FYNNEI. CDR3 sequence: CASSDVQRQPQHF. The CDR3 coding sequence is TGTGCCAGCAGTGACGTCCAGCGTCAGCCCCAGCATTTT.

This clone was seen a single time. This chain's CDR3 is CSHDRGEGYTF. In DNA, the CDR3 is TGCAGCCACGACAGGGGCGAGGGCTACACCTTC. The V and J genes are TRBV29-1 and TRBJ1-2, with 8 bases fitting TRBD1. This CDR3 has 11 residues. V was clipped by 8 bases and J by 8 bases; unmatched bases: 7. The germline V gene has CDR1 SQVTM and CDR2 ANQGSEA.

This chain joins TRBV5-6 and TRBJ1-2; D may be TRBD1 (6 bases). Germline V CDR1 and CDR2: SGHDT, YYEEEE. The CDR3 is made up of 14 amino acids. Trimming shortened V by 0 bases and J by 4 bases, and 10 bases separated the two germline ends. The CDR3 coding sequence is TGTGCCAGCAGCTTGGGGAGACAGGCCTATGGCTACACCTTC. Translation gives CASSLGRQAYGYTF.

This chain connects TRBV4-3 to TRBJ2-2, with D hard to call. Germline V gene lookup returns CDR1 LGHNA and CDR2 YSLEER. The CDR3 consists of 15 residues. V dropped 0 bases and J dropped 2 bases, with 7 bases sitting between them. The CDR3 protein is CASSQEHSNTGELFF. The CDR3 DNA is TGCGCCAGCAGCCAAGAACACAGTAACACCGGGGAGCTGTTTTTT.

J is TRBJ2-5 and V is TRBV19; TRBD2 matches at 7 bases. Germline CDR1 reads LNHDA; CDR2 reads SQIVND (reference sequence). J gave up 5 bases and V 6 bases, and 3 bases lay outside the gene matches. The CDR3 spans 12 residues. The CDR3: CASSGLGETQYF. The CDR3 DNA reads as TGTGCCAGTAGCGGACTAGGGGAGACCCAGTACTTC.

The genes are TRBV6-6 and TRBJ2-7; 9 bases match TRBD2. V lost 6 bases and J lost 0; bases outside the gene matches: 6. This CDR3 has 15 amino acids. The germline V gene encodes CDR1 MNHNY and CDR2 SVGAGI (reference sequence). The CDR3 sequence is CASSDGSGSSYEQYF. In nucleotides, the CDR3 is TGTGCCAGCAGCGACGGTAGCGGGAGCTCCTACGAGCAGTACTTC.

The chain employs TRBV6-5 and TRBJ1-2, with TRBD1 matching 7 bases. Germline CDR1 reads MNHEY; CDR2 reads SVGAGI. This CDR3 spans 13 amino acids. With 11 bases clipped from V and 4 bases from J, the junction kept 10 bases outside the gene matches. CDR3 protein: CAGSTGNGYGYTF. CDR3 DNA: TGTGCCGGGTCGACAGGGAACGGCTATGGCTACACCTTC.

CDR3 nucleotides: TGTGCCAGCAGCCTCGGGACTCCCGGGATCGGGGAGCTGTTTTTT. Its translation: CASSLGTPGIGELFF. The V and J genes are TRBV7-2 and TRBJ2-2; the D gene is possibly TRBD2 (6 bases). V lost 5 bases, J lost 7 bases, and 17 bases lay in between. The CDR3 length is 15 residues. Germline assignment: CDR1 SGHTA and CDR2 FQGNSA. Full variable domain (missing parts from reference TRBV7-2 and TRBJ2-2): GAGVSQSPSNKVTEKGKDVELRCDPISGHTALYWYRQSLGQGLEFLIYFQGNSAPDKSGLPSDRFSAERTGGSVSTLTIQRTQQEDSAVYLCASSLGTPGIGELFFGEGSRLTVL.

The rearrangement links TRBV5-1 to TRBJ2-3; tentative D call: TRBD1 (5 bases). This CDR3 has 14 residues. Germline CDR1 SGHRS, CDR2 YFSETQ. Between the trimmed V and J ends, which lost 0 bases and 4 bases, there was a span of 9 bases. CDR3 DNA sequence: TGCGCCAGCAGCTTGGGGGGCCAGGCAGATACGCAGTATTTT. Protein product: CASSLGGQADTQYF. Drawing the rest from reference TRBV5-1 and TRBJ2-3, the complete variable domain is KAGVTQTPRYLIKTRGQQVTLSCSPISGHRSVSWYQQTPGQGLQFLFEYFSETQRNKGNFPGRFSGRQFSNSRSEMNVSTLELGDSALYLCASSLGGQADTQYFGPGTRLTVL.

The chain recombines TRBV6-5 with TRBJ2-1; D unresolved. V was pared by 6 bases and J by 5 bases, with 14 bases between. This CDR3 comprises 14 residues. Germline CDR1 is MNHEY and CDR2 is SVGAGI. CDR3 coding DNA: TGTGCCAGCAGACTGTTGGGTGGGGACAATGAGCAGTTCTTC. Translation gives CASRLLGGDNEQFF.

The chain uses TRBV5-1 and TRBJ2-4; 8 bases line up with TRBD1. There are 15 residues in the CDR3. Germline CDR1 is SGHRS and CDR2 is YFSETQ. Losses at the gene ends were 4 bases for V and 6 bases for J; bases not matched to a gene: 9. DNA for the CDR3: TGCGCCAGCAGCGCCGACACCGGGACAGGAAACATTCAGTACTTC. It yields the protein CASSADTGTGNIQYF.

This clone was counted once. V and J are TRBV7-8 and TRBJ1-4; TRBD1 agrees at 7 bases. The CDR3 runs to 13 residues. CDR1 SGHVS and CDR2 FQNEAQ come from the germline V gene. V shed 5 bases and J 8 bases; nucleotides not matched to a gene: 5. The CDR3 bases are TGTGCCAGCAGCCTTAGGGACAGAGAAAAACTGTTTTTT. Translating it yields CASSLRDREKLFF.

The V and J genes are TRBV28 and TRBJ1-2; TRBD1 is a possible D gene (6 bases). Germline V gene sequence: CDR1 MDHEN, CDR2 SYDVKM. Trimming removed 8 bases at V and 2 bases at J, with 12 bases between. The CDR3 totals 13 residues. CDR3 DNA: TGTGCCAGCCATACCGGACAGAACTATGGCTACACCTTC. It specifies CASHTGQNYGYTF.

The chain couples TRBV4-3 to TRBJ1-2; 9 bases are a match to TRBD1. CDR1 is LGHNA and CDR2 is YSLEER in the germline V gene. J lost 5 bases, V lost 4 bases, and 11 bases had no gene match. The CDR3 covers 16 residues. The CDR3 sequence: CASSPGQGKSDYGYTF. In DNA form, the CDR3 reads TGCGCCAGCAGCCCCGGACAGGGGAAGTCAGATTATGGCTACACCTTC.

This rearrangement joins TRBV2 to TRBJ1-6; possibly TRBD1 for D (5 bases). This CDR3 is 13 amino acids long. V was trimmed by 7 bases and J by 6 bases, leaving 10 bases between them. Germline CDR1 SNHLY, CDR2 FYNNEI. This chain's CDR3 is CASKAGTNSPLHF. In DNA form, the CDR3 reads TGTGCCAGCAAGGCAGGGACTAATTCACCCCTCCACTTT.

This chain joins TRBV18 and TRBJ1-2; D is ambiguous. Germline V gene data show CDR1 as KGHSH and CDR2 as LQKENI. V lost 2 bases and J 7 bases, leaving 11 bases between the germline ends. The CDR3 loop spans 13 amino acids. The CDR3 sequence is CASSPGVGGGYTF. The CDR3 DNA is TGTGCCAGCTCACCAGGGGTTGGTGGTGGCTACACCTTC.